This T cell receptor beta chain was profiled in a study of CD8 T cells in ankylosing spondylitis. Study results and caveats: According to the report, clones linked to the disease were significantly enriched in matched synovial fluid samples taken from ankylosing spondylitis patients. CD8+ by phenotype, disease-linked clones were relatively rare in peripheral blood. Made up of under 10 highly homologous variants, a TCR beta motif appeared characteristic of ankylosing spondylitis blood.

This clonotype is a singleton in its sample. Its antigen is not known. The J segment lost 8 bases and the V segment lost 9 bases, leaving 9 bases of the junction unmatched. The length of the CDR3 is 13 residues. Germline V gene lookup returns CDR1 MNHEY and CDR2 SMNVEV (reference sequence). TCRdb reanalysed the 5' RACE reads using MiXCR and keeps one entry per CDR3 protein. The table has some 33,000 distinct CDR3 sequences, 13% to 15% seen once; the top ten hold roughly 36%. This chain joins TRBV27 and TRBJ2-1; 8 bases agree with TRBD1. The sample taken for sequencing was blood. The TCR comes from a male donor with ankylosing spondylitis or in good health (not recorded which). CDR3 sequence reads: CASRQGLVDEQFF. The DNA of the CDR3 is TGTGCCAGTCGACAGGGGCTAGTGGATGAGCAGTTCTTC.